Below are 29 T cell receptor beta chains sequenced from a single sample in a study of OX40 agonist ivuxolimab in advanced cancers. Libraries were prepared by immunoSEQ multiplex PCR; TCRdb keeps only in-frame clonotypes and omits some of them. The data contain 75,000 to 100,000 clones, 90% to 95% of them singletons. The source was CD4+ or CD8+ T cells sorted from blood, collected in a trial of the OX40 agonist ivuxolimab. The receptors come from an adult with an advanced solid tumor such as melanoma, head and neck, liver or kidney cancer.

The genes are TRBV10-2 and TRBJ2-7; 8 positions match TRBD2. V lost 5 bases and J lost 1; bases outside the gene matches: 7. The CDR3 consists of 15 residues. The germline CDR1 and CDR2 sequences are WSHSY and SAAADI. CDR3 sequence: CASSRLAGPSYEQYF. The CDR3 nucleotides are TGCGCCAGCAGTCGATTAGCGGGACCTTCCTACGAGCAGTACTTC.

This chain uses TRBV6-1 with TRBJ2-7; 10 bases fit TRBD1. This CDR3 comprises 14 residues. V trimming: 7 bases; J trimming: 7 bases; junction bases outside the gene matches: 10. Germline V CDR1 and CDR2: MNHNS, SASEGT. The CDR3 nucleotides read TGTGCCAGCACAGGACAGGGGGTATCGGTTGAGCAGTACTTC. It encodes CASTGQGVSVEQYF.

The rearrangement uses TRBV25-1 and TRBJ2-7; tentatively, D is TRBD1 (5 bases). This CDR3 contains 13 residues. Germline V gene lookup returns CDR1 MGHDK and CDR2 SYGVNS. Trimming shortened V by 4 bases and J by 2 bases, and 9 bases separated the two germline ends. The CDR3 bases are TGTGCCAGCAGTGGGCAGGGCCCCTACGAGCAGTACTTC. Translation: CASSGQGPYEQYF.

The rearrangement uses TRBV19 and TRBJ1-1; TRBD1 matches 7 bases. The CDR3 runs 15 residues. Germline values: CDR1 LNHDA, CDR2 SQIVND (reference sequence). The junction had 7 bases not matched to a gene; V was cut back by 5 bases and J by 1 base. In DNA, the CDR3 is TGTGCCAGTAGTGTTAGGGGGCTCGAGAACACTGAAGCTTTCTTT. This encodes CASSVRGLENTEAFF.

J is TRBJ2-7 and V is TRBV2, with 7 bases identical to TRBD1. V was pared by 9 bases and J by 2 bases, with 4 bases of the junction left unmatched. CDR3 size: 12 residues. CDR1 and CDR2 (germline): SNHLY, FYNNEI. The CDR3 loop reads CARQGQTYEQYF. Written as DNA, the CDR3 is TGTGCCAGACAGGGGCAGACCTACGAGCAGTACTTC.

This chain connects TRBV19 to TRBJ1-5; 7 bases map to TRBD1. Germline lookup yields CDR1 LNHDA and CDR2 SQIVND (reference sequence). There are 13 residues in the CDR3. With V trimmed by 6 bases and J by 6 bases, 5 bases remained unmatched. The DNA for the CDR3 is TGTGCCAGTAGCGGGACAGTTAGTCAGCCCCAGCATTTT. Protein: CASSGTVSQPQHF.

The rearrangement links TRBV27 to TRBJ2-7; 8 bases are shared with TRBD2. Trimming cost V 6 bases and J 4 bases; bases outside gene matches: 11. The CDR3 contains 15 residues. From germline, CDR1 is MNHEY and CDR2 SMNVEV (reference sequence). CDR3 in DNA: TGTGCCAGCAGGAAAACTAGCGGAGGAGAGTACGAGCAGTACTTC. Protein sequence: CASRKTSGGEYEQYF.

This chain links TRBV5-6 with TRBJ2-5; D gene uncertain. Trimming stripped 0 bases from V and 1 base from J, with 7 bases between. This CDR3 has 14 residues. The germline gives CDR1 SGHDT, CDR2 YYEEEE. The CDR3 is CASSLDPGQETQYF. CDR3 nucleotides: TGTGCCAGCAGCTTGGATCCGGGCCAAGAGACCCAGTACTTC. Complete variable domain (other parts from reference TRBV5-6 and TRBJ2-5): DAGVTQSPTHLIKTRGQQVTLRCSPKSGHDTVSWYQQALGQGPQFIFQYYEEEERQRGNFPDRFSGHQFPNYSSELNVNALLLGDSALYLCASSLDPGQETQYFGPGTRLLVL.

The genes are TRBV6-6 and TRBJ2-7, with 16 bases aligning to TRBD2. The CDR3 is 15 amino acids. The germline gives CDR1 MNHNY, CDR2 SVGAGI (reference sequence). V gave up 6 bases and J gave up 4 bases; unmatched junction bases: 3. Written as DNA, the CDR3 is TGTGCCAGCAGCGGGACTAGCGGGAGGGAGTACGAGCAGTACTTC. Amino acid sequence: CASSGTSGREYEQYF.

The genes are TRBV5-1 and TRBJ2-7; 9 nucleotides agree with TRBD1. The V segment lost 4 bases and the J segment 13 bases; nucleotides outside the gene matches: 9. Germline-derived CDR1 and CDR2 are SGHRS and YFSETQ. This CDR3 has 12 residues. CDR3 loop: CASSGGQGRSYF. The CDR3 bases are TGCGCCAGCAGCGGAGGACAGGGGCGGTCTTACTTC.

The chain combines TRBV7-2 with TRBJ1-5; 7 bases agree with TRBD1. Losses at the gene ends were 4 bases for V and 6 bases for J; bases not matched to a gene: 9. The CDR3 totals 15 residues. Per the germline V gene, CDR1 is SGHTA and CDR2 is FQGNSA. CDR3 nucleotides: TGTGCCAGCAGCTCTCGGACAGGCGAAGGTCAGCCCCAGCATTTT. Translated, it gives CASSSRTGEGQPQHF. Full variable domain (rest looked up from reference TRBV7-2 and TRBJ1-5): GAGVSQSPSNKVTEKGKDVELRCDPISGHTALYWYRQSLGQGLEFLIYFQGNSAPDKSGLPSDRFSAERTGGSVSTLTIQRTQQEDSAVYLCASSSRTGEGQPQHFGDGTRLSIL.

The chain employs TRBV2 and TRBJ2-5; no clear D gene. The DNA end lines up better with TRBJ2-7; the J call may be wrong. The CDR3 has 13 amino acids. Per germline, CDR1 SNHLY and CDR2 FYNNEI. CDR3 sequence (DNA): TGTGCCAGCAGTGAAGTGTTCGTCTACGAGCAGTACTTC. It specifies CASSEVFVYEQYF.

A few counts support this clone. The chain links TRBV28 to TRBJ2-7, with D uncertain. Germline values: CDR1 MDHEN, CDR2 SYDVKM. V shed 5 bases and J shed 4 bases, with 12 bases lying between them. The CDR3 consists of 13 residues. Written as DNA, the CDR3 is TGTGCCAGCAGTCTCCCGGGCGGATACGAGCAGTACTTC. Its protein is CASSLPGGYEQYF. Full variable domain (missing parts from reference TRBV28 and TRBJ2-7): DVKVTQSSRYLVKRTGEKVFLECVQDMDHENMFWYRQDPGLGLRLIYFSYDVKMKEKGDIPEGYSVSREKKERFSLILESASTNQTSMYLCASSLPGGYEQYFGPGTRLTVT.

CDR3 in amino acids: CASSLGTSYQETQYF. CDR3 in DNA: TGTGCCAGCAGCTTGGGAACGTCGTACCAAGAGACCCAGTACTTC. J is TRBJ2-5 and V is TRBV7-9; the D is unclear. This CDR3 contains 15 residues. V was trimmed by 3 bases and J by 0 bases, leaving 11 bases between them. Germline loops: CDR1 SEHNR, CDR2 FQNEAQ (reference sequence).

V gene TRBV9 combines with J gene TRBJ2-2, with TRBD1 matching 7 bases. V shed 4 bases, J shed 0 bases, and the junction held 9 bases outside the gene matches. This CDR3 region has 17 residues. Germline CDR1 is SGDLS and CDR2 is YYNGEE. CDR3 protein: CASSPTLRGTNTGELFF. The CDR3 nucleotides read TGTGCCAGCAGCCCAACTCTCAGGGGGACGAACACCGGGGAGCTGTTTTTT. Full variable domain (missing parts from reference TRBV9 and TRBJ2-2): DSGVTQTPKHLITATGQRVTLRCSPRSGDLSVYWYQQSLDQGLQFLIQYYNGEERAKGNILERFSAQQFPDLHSELNLSSLELGDSALYFCASSPTLRGTNTGELFFGEGSRLTVL.

The CDR3 region is CASSPGPAGGYTF. The DNA of the CDR3 is TGTGCCAGCAGCCCCGGACCGGCGGGAGGCTACACCTTC. V and J are TRBV5-4 and TRBJ1-2; D unresolved. CDR1 and CDR2 (germline): SGHNT, YYREEE (reference sequence). Between the trimmed V and J ends, which lost 4 bases and 8 bases, there was a span of 15 bases. CDR3 length: 13 residues.

The chain links TRBV5-1 to TRBJ2-1, with 9 nucleotides matching TRBD2. This CDR3 has 14 amino acids. V was pared by 2 bases and J by 5 bases, with 2 bases of the junction left unmatched. Germline lookup yields CDR1 SGHRS and CDR2 YFSETQ. The CDR3 region is CASSFRLADNEQFF. DNA for the CDR3: TGCGCCAGCAGCTTCCGACTAGCGGACAATGAGCAGTTCTTC.

CDR3 sequence (DNA): TGCGCCAGCAGCTTGGGTGGGGGGTTCTACGAGCAGTACTTC. Translated, it gives CASSLGGGFYEQYF. The chain employs TRBV5-1 and TRBJ2-7, with D maybe TRBD2 (6 bases). V was pared by 0 bases and J by 3 bases, with 10 bases between. The CDR3 sequence is 14 residues long. Germline CDR1 reads SGHRS; CDR2 reads YFSETQ.

The chain has TRBV18 and TRBJ2-2; no clear D. This CDR3 is 14 amino acids long. Germline V gene lookup returns CDR1 KGHSH and CDR2 LQKENI. V was clipped by 1 base and J by 5 bases, with 8 bases between them. The CDR3 nucleotides are TGTGCCAGCTCACCACTAGGACCTACCGGGGAGCTGTTTTTT. As protein: CASSPLGPTGELFF.

V gene TRBV28 combines with J gene TRBJ2-2; D could derive from TRBD1 or TRBD2 (6 bases each). Trimming removed 3 bases from V and 7 bases from J, with 15 bases in between. The CDR3 sequence is 15 residues long. Germline CDR1 MDHEN, CDR2 SYDVKM. In DNA, the CDR3 is TGTGCCAGCAGTTTCAACGGGGGCGCGAGCGGGGAGCTGTTTTTT. As protein: CASSFNGGASGELFF.

V gene TRBV2 combines with J gene TRBJ2-3, with 8 bases that match TRBD1. Germline V gene data show CDR1 as SNHLY and CDR2 as FYNNEI. The CDR3 runs to 14 residues. V shed 9 bases, J shed 6 bases, and the junction held 11 bases outside the gene matches. The CDR3 protein is CAREGQGLGDTQYF. As DNA, the CDR3 is TGTGCCAGAGAAGGACAGGGACTTGGGGATACGCAGTATTTT.

This clone was picked up one time. This chain links TRBV28 with TRBJ2-7, with D possibly TRBD2 on 5 matching bases. The CDR3 consists of 15 residues. CDR1 MDHEN and CDR2 SYDVKM come from the germline V gene. Trimming took 6 bases from V and 2 from J, leaving 17 bases between them. CDR3 DNA: TGTGCCAGCAGCCTGCAGGCGGGCGGTACCTACGAGCAGTACTTC. Translation: CASSLQAGGTYEQYF.

This clone has just one count. V and J are TRBV19 and TRBJ2-7, with a weak D call TRBD1 (5 bases). The ends were cut back, 1 base at V and 3 bases at J, with 13 bases in the middle. The CDR3 extends over 15 amino acids. Germline CDR1 LNHDA, CDR2 SQIVND (reference sequence). The CDR3 here is CASSIGWTRDYEQYF. Written as DNA, the CDR3 is TGTGCCAGTAGTATAGGCTGGACAAGAGACTACGAGCAGTACTTC.

V gene TRBV5-1 combines with J gene TRBJ2-6; D ambiguous. Germline V CDR1 and CDR2: SGHRS, YFSETQ. The CDR3 sequence is 18 residues long. V was shortened by 0 bases and J by 2 bases, with 15 bases between the two germline ends. CDR3 sequence (DNA): TGCGCCAGCAGCTTGGACCCGGGTTTTAAGGCTGGGGCCAACGTCCTGACTTTC. This codes for CASSLDPGFKAGANVLTF.

The rearrangement links TRBV30 to TRBJ1-1, with TRBD1 identical over 7 bases. CDR3 length: 18 residues. V was pared by 4 bases and J by 4 bases, with 21 bases of the junction left unmatched. CDR1 GTSNPN and CDR2 SVGIG come from the germline V gene (reference sequence). The CDR3 DNA follows: TGTGCCTGGATAGGGAGACAGGGCCATCGCGAGTCGGGCACTGAAGCTTTCTTT. Amino acid sequence: CAWIGRQGHRESGTEAFF. Combining the CDR3 with reference TRBV30 and TRBJ1-1 gives the whole variable domain SQTIHQWPATLVQPVGSPLSLECTVEGTSNPNLYWYRQAAGRGLQLLFYSVGIGQISSEVPQNLSASRPQDRQFILSSKKLLLSDSGFYLCAWIGRQGHRESGTEAFFGQGTRLTVV.

The chain joins TRBV10-2 to TRBJ2-7; D is uncertain. Trimming removed 2 bases from V and 2 bases from J, with 7 bases in between. The CDR3 runs 13 residues. Germline V gene sequence: CDR1 WSHSY, CDR2 SAAADI. The DNA of the CDR3 is TGCGCCAGCAGTGAGACTGGGCCCTACGAGCAGTACTTC. Translation gives CASSETGPYEQYF.

This clone appeared once. The chain carries TRBV11-2 and TRBJ2-7; 9 bases fit TRBD1. The trim removed 4 bases at V and 0 bases at J, leaving 4 bases unmatched. CDR1 and CDR2 (germline): SGHAT, FQNNGV. The CDR3 length is 15 residues. Here the CDR3 reads CASSSGTGISYEQYF. As DNA, the CDR3 is TGTGCCAGCAGCTCGGGGACAGGGATCTCCTACGAGCAGTACTTC.

J is TRBJ1-1 and V is TRBV7-2; D gene ambiguous. The CDR3 sequence is 12 residues long. The V gene lost 2 bases and the J gene lost 7 bases, with 8 bases spanning the gap. From germline, CDR1 is SGHTA and CDR2 FQGNSA. The CDR3 nucleotides read TGTGCCAGCAGCTTATTCTACGGTGAAGCTTTCTTT. Protein sequence: CASSLFYGEAFF. Looking up the rest from reference TRBV7-2 and TRBJ1-1 gives the full variable domain: GAGVSQSPSNKVTEKGKDVELRCDPISGHTALYWYRQSLGQGLEFLIYFQGNSAPDKSGLPSDRFSAERTGGSVSTLTIQRTQQEDSAVYLCASSLFYGEAFFGQGTRLTVV.

A single count supports this clone. The genes are TRBV7-2 and TRBJ2-7; TRBD2 agrees at 15 bases. Trimming cost V 3 bases and J 3 bases; bases outside gene matches: 3. This CDR3 contains 16 residues. Germline CDR1 is SGHTA and CDR2 is FQGNSA. The CDR3 nucleotides are TGTGCCAGCAGCTTCGGACTAGCGGGAGGGAGCTACGAGCAGTACTTC. Its protein product is CASSFGLAGGSYEQYF.